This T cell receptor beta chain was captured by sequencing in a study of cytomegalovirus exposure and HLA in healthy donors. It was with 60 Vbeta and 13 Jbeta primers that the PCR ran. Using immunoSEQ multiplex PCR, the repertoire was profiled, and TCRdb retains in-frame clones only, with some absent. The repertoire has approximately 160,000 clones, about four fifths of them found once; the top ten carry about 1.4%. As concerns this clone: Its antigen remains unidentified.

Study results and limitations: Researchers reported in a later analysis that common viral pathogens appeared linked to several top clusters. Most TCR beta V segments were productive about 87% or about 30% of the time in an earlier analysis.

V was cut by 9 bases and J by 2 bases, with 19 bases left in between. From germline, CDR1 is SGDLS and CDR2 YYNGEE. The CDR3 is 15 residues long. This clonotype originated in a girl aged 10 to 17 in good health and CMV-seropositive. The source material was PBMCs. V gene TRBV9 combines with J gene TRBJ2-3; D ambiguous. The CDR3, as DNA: TGTGCCACCAGTCCTCGTTTGGCAGACACAGATACGCAGTATTTT. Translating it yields CATSPRLADTDTQYF.